This T cell receptor beta chain was documented in a study of radiation and T cells in renal cell carcinoma. About the study: Nephrectomy followed 15 Gy stereotactic body radiation by 4 weeks. Study-wide points: Top tumor clonotypes rose in blood 2 weeks post-radiation, then contracted.

Time point: baseline pretreatment blood. The treatment: 15 Gy SBRT to primary tumor, nephrectomy 4 weeks later. After SBRT, blood was collected at 2 and 4 weeks, plus baseline. This renal cell carcinoma was of the clear cell type. The assay was immunoSEQ multiplex PCR, and TCRdb's table has in-frame clones only and misses some. This table has around 160,000 clones, 88% appearing once. Regarding this clone: Its antigen is still unknown.

Source: blood, taken from a patient whose treatment included radiotherapy and nephrectomy. The receptor comes from a woman in her seventies with renal cell carcinoma.

CDR3 sequence reads: CASSPGQGPTDTQYF. The CDR3 coding sequence is TGCGCCAGCAGCCCGGGACAGGGGCCCACAGATACGCAGTATTTT. The chain has TRBV5-1 and TRBJ2-3; TRBD1 agrees at 10 bases. Germline trimming cut 4 bases from V and 2 bases from J; bases unmatched to any gene: 4. The CDR3 is made up of 15 amino acids. CDR1 is SGHRS and CDR2 is YFSETQ in the germline V gene.